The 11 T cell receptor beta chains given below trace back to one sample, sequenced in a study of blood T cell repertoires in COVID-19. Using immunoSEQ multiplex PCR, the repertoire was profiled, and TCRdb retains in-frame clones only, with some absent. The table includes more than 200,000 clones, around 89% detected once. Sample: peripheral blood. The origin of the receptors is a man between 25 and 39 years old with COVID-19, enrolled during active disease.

CDR3 nucleotides: TGTGCCACCGGGGGGGGCAATCAGCCCCAGCATTTT. Protein sequence: CATGGGNQPQHF. The chain joins TRBV24-1 to TRBJ1-5; D might be TRBD1 (5 bases). The CDR3 consists of 12 residues. V lost 9 bases and J 2 bases, leaving 7 bases between the germline ends. The germline CDR1 and CDR2 sequences are KGHDR and SFDVKD.

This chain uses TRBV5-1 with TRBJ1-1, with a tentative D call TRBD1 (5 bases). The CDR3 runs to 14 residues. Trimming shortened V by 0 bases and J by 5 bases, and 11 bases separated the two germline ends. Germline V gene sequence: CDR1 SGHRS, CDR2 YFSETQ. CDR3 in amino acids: CASSLVGAGTEAFF. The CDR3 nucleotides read TGCGCCAGCAGCTTGGTTGGGGCGGGGACTGAAGCTTTCTTT.

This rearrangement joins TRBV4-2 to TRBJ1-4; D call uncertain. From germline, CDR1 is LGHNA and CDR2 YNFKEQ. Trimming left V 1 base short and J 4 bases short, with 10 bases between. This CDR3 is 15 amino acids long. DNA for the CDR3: TGTGCCAGCAGCCAAGTTTTACAGATTAATGAAAAACTGTTTTTT. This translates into CASSQVLQINEKLFF.

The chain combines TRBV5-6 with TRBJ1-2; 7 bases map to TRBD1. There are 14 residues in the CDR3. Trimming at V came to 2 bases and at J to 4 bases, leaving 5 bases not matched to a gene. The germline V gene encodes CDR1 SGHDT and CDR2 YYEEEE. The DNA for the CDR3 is TGTGCCAGCAGCTTCGGACAGGAGCGCTATGGCTACACCTTC. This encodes CASSFGQERYGYTF. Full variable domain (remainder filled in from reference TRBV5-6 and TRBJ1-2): DAGVTQSPTHLIKTRGQQVTLRCSPKSGHDTVSWYQQALGQGPQFIFQYYEEEERQRGNFPDRFSGHQFPNYSSELNVNALLLGDSALYLCASSFGQERYGYTFGSGTRLTVV.

CDR3 nucleotide sequence: TGTGCCAGTAAGGTGGGGACAGCGACTAACTATGGCTACACCTTC. Protein: CASKVGTATNYGYTF. The genes are TRBV19 and TRBJ1-2, with TRBD1 identical over 7 bases. The CDR3 length is 15 residues. With V trimmed by 7 bases and J by 0 bases, 8 bases remained unmatched. From germline, CDR1 is LNHDA and CDR2 SQIVND (reference sequence).

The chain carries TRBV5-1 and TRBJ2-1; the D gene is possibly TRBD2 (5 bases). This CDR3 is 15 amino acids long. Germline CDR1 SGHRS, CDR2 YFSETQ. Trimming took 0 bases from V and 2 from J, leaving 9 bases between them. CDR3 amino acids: CASSLVVGAYNEQFF. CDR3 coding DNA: TGCGCCAGCAGCTTGGTGGTCGGGGCCTACAATGAGCAGTTCTTC. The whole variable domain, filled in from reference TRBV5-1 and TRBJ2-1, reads KAGVTQTPRYLIKTRGQQVTLSCSPISGHRSVSWYQQTPGQGLQFLFEYFSETQRNKGNFPGRFSGRQFSNSRSEMNVSTLELGDSALYLCASSLVVGAYNEQFFGPGTRLTVL.

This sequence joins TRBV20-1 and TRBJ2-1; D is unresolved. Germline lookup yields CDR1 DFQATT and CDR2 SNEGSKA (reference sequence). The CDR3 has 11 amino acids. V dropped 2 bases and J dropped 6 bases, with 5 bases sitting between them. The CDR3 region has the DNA TGCAGTGCTAGATCCCTCAATGAGCAGTTCTTC. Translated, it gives CSARSLNEQFF.

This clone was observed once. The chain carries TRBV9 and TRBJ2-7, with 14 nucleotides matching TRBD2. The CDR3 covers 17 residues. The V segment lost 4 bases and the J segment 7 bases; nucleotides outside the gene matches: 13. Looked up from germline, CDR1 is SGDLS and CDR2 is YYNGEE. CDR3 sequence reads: CASSPHVGLAGVWEQYF. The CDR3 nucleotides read TGTGCCAGCAGCCCTCATGTGGGACTAGCGGGAGTGTGGGAGCAGTACTTC. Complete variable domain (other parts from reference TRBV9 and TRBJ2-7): DSGVTQTPKHLITATGQRVTLRCSPRSGDLSVYWYQQSLDQGLQFLIQYYNGEERAKGNILERFSAQQFPDLHSELNLSSLELGDSALYFCASSPHVGLAGVWEQYFGPGTRLTVT.

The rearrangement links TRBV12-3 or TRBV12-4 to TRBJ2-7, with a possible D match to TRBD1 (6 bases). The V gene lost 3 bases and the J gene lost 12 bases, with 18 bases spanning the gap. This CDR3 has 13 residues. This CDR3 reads CASSFPGTPKRYF. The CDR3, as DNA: TGTGCCAGCAGTTTTCCCGGGACACCCAAGCGGTACTTC.

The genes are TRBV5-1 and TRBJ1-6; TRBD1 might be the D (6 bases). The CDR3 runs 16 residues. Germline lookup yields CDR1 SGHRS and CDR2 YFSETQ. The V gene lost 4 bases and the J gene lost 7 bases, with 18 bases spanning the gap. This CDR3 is CASSPEIGQTNSPLHF. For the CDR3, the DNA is TGCGCCAGCAGCCCCGAAATAGGACAGACAAATTCACCCCTCCACTTT. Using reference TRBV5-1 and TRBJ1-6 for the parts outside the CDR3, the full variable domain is KAGVTQTPRYLIKTRGQQVTLSCSPISGHRSVSWYQQTPGQGLQFLFEYFSETQRNKGNFPGRFSGRQFSNSRSEMNVSTLELGDSALYLCASSPEIGQTNSPLHFGNGTRLTVT.

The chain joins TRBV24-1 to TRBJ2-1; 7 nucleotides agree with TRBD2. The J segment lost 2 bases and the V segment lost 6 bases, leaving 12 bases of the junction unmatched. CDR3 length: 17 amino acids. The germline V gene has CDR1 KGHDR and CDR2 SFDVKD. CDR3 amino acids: CATSPLSSGLTYNEQFF. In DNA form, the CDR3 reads TGTGCCACCAGTCCGCTATCGTCGGGACTAACCTACAATGAGCAGTTCTTC.